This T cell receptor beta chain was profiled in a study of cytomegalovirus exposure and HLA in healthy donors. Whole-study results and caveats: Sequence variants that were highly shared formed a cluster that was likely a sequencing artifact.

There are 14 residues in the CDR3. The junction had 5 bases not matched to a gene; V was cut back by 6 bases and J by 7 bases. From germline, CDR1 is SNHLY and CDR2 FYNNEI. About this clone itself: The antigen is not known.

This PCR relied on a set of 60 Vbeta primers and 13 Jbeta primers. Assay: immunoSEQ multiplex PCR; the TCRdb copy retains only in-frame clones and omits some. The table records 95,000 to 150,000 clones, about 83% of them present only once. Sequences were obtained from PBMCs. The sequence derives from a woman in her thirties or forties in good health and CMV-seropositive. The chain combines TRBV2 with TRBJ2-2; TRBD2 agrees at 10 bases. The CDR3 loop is CASRAGGRVGELFF. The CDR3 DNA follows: TGTGCCAGCAGAGCGGGGGGGCGGGTCGGGGAGCTGTTTTTT.